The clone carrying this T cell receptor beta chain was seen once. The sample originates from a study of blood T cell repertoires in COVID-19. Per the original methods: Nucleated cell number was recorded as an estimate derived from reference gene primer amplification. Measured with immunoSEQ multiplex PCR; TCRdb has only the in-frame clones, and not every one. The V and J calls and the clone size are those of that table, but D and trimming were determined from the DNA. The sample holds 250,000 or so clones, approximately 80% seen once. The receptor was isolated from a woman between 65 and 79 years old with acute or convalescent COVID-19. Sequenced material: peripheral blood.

The CDR3 DNA reads TGTGCCACCAGCCGCAGGGAGGACTATGGCTACACCTTC. Protein: CATSRREDYGYTF. V and J are TRBV15 and TRBJ1-2, with D possibly TRBD1 on 5 matching bases. Germline V gene lookup returns CDR1 LNHNV and CDR2 YYDKDF (reference sequence). The length of the CDR3 is 13 residues. V was clipped by 5 bases and J by 3 bases, with 10 bases between them.